This T cell receptor (beta chain) was sequenced during a study of blood T cells in healthy people across ages. This clonotype was seen ten or more times. Its target is unknown. A second PCR of about 6 to 12 cycles used a sample-barcoded 5' primer and a J-beta primer mix. TCRdb recomputed calls from the 5' RACE reads with MiXCR, one row per CDR3 protein. The sample lists about 1,500,000 distinct CDR3 sequences; under 30% were seen once. This CDR3 comprises 16 residues. V was cut by 3 bases and J by 5 bases, with 19 bases left in between. The germline V gene has CDR1 LGHNA and CDR2 YSLEER. Whole-study results and caveats: Unsorted PBMCs prevented conclusive naive versus antigen-experienced comparison. The fall in TCR beta diversity per million T cells was roughly linear with age.

The sample taken for sequencing was blood. The clonotype originates from a woman in her 30s in good health. This rearrangement joins TRBV4-3 to TRBJ2-5; D may correspond to TRBD1 or TRBD2 (5 bases each). The CDR3 loop is CASSQDLGVAGETQYF. CDR3 nucleotide sequence: TGCGCCAGCAGCCAGGACTTAGGTGTCGCAGGGGAGACCCAGTACTTC.